The present entry profiles one TCR beta chain with its context. Its target is unknown. Assay: immunoSEQ multiplex PCR; the TCRdb copy retains only in-frame clones and omits some. The data show around 78,000 clones, 81% seen once. CDR1 and CDR2 (germline): MNHEY, SVGAGI. The CDR3 covers 12 residues. The V end lost 5 bases, the J end lost 9 bases, and 11 bases lay between the germline ends. This record comes from a study of OX40 agonist ivuxolimab in advanced cancers. About the study: Three patients responded partially, comprising one with hepatocellular carcinoma and two with cutaneous melanoma. Study results and limitations: Expanded peripheral T cells had an undetermined antigen specificity. Averaged across samples, CD8+ T cells carried more expanded clones than CD4+ did.

The sequenced sample was CD4+ or CD8+ T cells sorted from blood, obtained in a trial of the OX40 agonist ivuxolimab. The sequence was collected from an adult with an advanced solid tumor such as melanoma, head and neck, liver or kidney cancer. V is TRBV6-5 and J is TRBJ2-1; TRBD2 is a possible D gene (5 bases). Here the CDR3 DNA reads TGTGCCAGCAGTCTCCCCCGGGGTGAGCAGTTCTTC. Translating it yields CASSLPRGEQFF.